One and the same sample provided the 17 T cell receptor beta chains below, sequenced in a study of blood T cell repertoires in COVID-19. TCRdb's table, derived via immunoSEQ multiplex PCR, lists solely in-frame clones and lacks some. The sample has roughly 110,000 clones; roughly 83% are singletons. Sample: peripheral blood. These receptors were collected from a human donor in a cohort sampled during active COVID-19.

The table lists this clone with a few counts. This chain uses TRBV3-1 (or the pseudogene TRBV3-2) with TRBJ1-2; 8 positions agree with TRBD1. Looked up from germline, CDR1 is LGHDT and CDR2 is YNNKEL (reference sequence). Losses at the gene ends were 4 bases for V and 7 bases for J; bases not matched to a gene: 11. The CDR3 length is 15 residues. In DNA, the CDR3 is TGTGCCAGCAGCCTCCGGACAGGGATATTGGGTGGCTACACCTTC. This encodes CASSLRTGILGGYTF.

The chain carries TRBV19 and TRBJ2-5, with TRBD2 matching 11 bases. Trimming at V came to 7 bases and at J to 2 bases, leaving 12 bases not matched to a gene. CDR1 is LNHDA, CDR2 SQIVND, per germline (reference sequence). The CDR3 loop spans 17 amino acids. CDR3 nucleotides: TGTGCCAGTACCCCAGGAATGGGGACTAGCGGACAAGAGACCCAGTACTTC. It specifies CASTPGMGTSGQETQYF. The whole variable domain, filled in from reference TRBV19 and TRBJ2-5, reads DGGITQSPKYLFRKEGQNVTLSCEQNLNHDAMYWYRQDPGQGLRLIYYSQIVNDFQKGDIAEGYSVSREKKESFPLTVTSAQKNPTAFYLCASTPGMGTSGQETQYFGPGTRLLVL.

CDR3 region: CASSRGQGDPNSPLHF. CDR3 in DNA: TGCGCCAGCAGCCGGGGACAGGGGGATCCCAATTCACCCCTCCACTTT. The chain employs TRBV4-1 and TRBJ1-6; TRBD1 matches at 11 bases. CDR1 and CDR2 (germline): MGHRA, YSYEKL. There are 16 residues in the CDR3. V gave up 4 bases and J gave up 7 bases; unmatched junction bases: 6.

The chain combines TRBV11-3 with TRBJ2-1, with a weak D call TRBD2 (6 bases). The CDR3 spans 13 residues. Germline V gene lookup returns CDR1 SGHNT and CDR2 YENEEA. V was clipped by 3 bases and J by 8 bases, with 11 bases between them. The CDR3 DNA is TGTGCCAGCAGCTTTATCGGGACTCATGAGCAGTTCTTC. Its protein product is CASSFIGTHEQFF.

The genes are TRBV5-4 and TRBJ2-5, with TRBD1 matching over 10 bases. The CDR3 has 16 residues. CDR1 and CDR2 from the germline V gene are SGHNT and YYREEE (reference sequence). Trimming took 0 bases from V and 5 from J; bases not matched to a gene: 7. CDR3 in amino acids: CASSLGDRGGGETQYF. CDR3 nucleotides: TGTGCCAGCAGCTTGGGGGACAGGGGAGGAGGGGAGACCCAGTACTTC.

This clone was observed once. The genes are TRBV13 and TRBJ2-5; no clear D. The CDR3 is 14 amino acids. CDR1 is PRHDT, CDR2 FYEKMQ, per germline (reference sequence). V lost 1 base to trimming and J lost 2 bases, with 8 bases between them. Here the CDR3 reads CASSLALRQETQYF. Written as DNA, the CDR3 is TGTGCCAGCAGCTTAGCACTGAGGCAAGAGACCCAGTACTTC.

The J gene is TRBJ2-7, the V gene TRBV27, with D maybe TRBD1 (6 bases). V dropped 6 bases and J dropped 2 bases, with 17 bases sitting between them. Germline V lookup: CDR1 MNHEY, CDR2 SMNVEV (reference sequence). The CDR3 totals 15 residues. As DNA, the CDR3 is TGTGCCAGCAGCACATACAGGGAAACCACCTACGAGCAGTACTTC. Its protein product is CASSTYRETTYEQYF.

V usage is TRBV9 and J usage is TRBJ2-1, with 9 bases lining up with TRBD2. This CDR3 has 17 residues. Germline V gene data show CDR1 as SGDLS and CDR2 as YYNGEE. V lost 3 bases and J lost 8; bases outside the gene matches: 15. The CDR3 nucleotides are TGTGCCAGCAGCGCAGACCCACTAGCGGGCCTAGGGGATGAGCAGTTCTTC. Residues: CASSADPLAGLGDEQFF.

This chain links TRBV5-1 with TRBJ2-1; 7 bases fit TRBD2. The CDR3 consists of 13 residues. In germline, CDR1 is SGHRS, CDR2 YFSETQ. Trimming at V came to 5 bases and at J to 7 bases, leaving 6 bases not matched to a gene. CDR3 nucleotide sequence: TGCGCCAGCAGGGCGGGAGAGTGGAATGAGCAGTTCTTC. Translating gives CASRAGEWNEQFF.

V usage is TRBV19 and J usage is TRBJ2-2, with 8 bases identical to TRBD2. The CDR3 is 16 residues long. V trimming: 2 bases; J trimming: 6 bases; junction bases outside the gene matches: 8. Germline CDR1 LNHDA, CDR2 SQIVND (reference sequence). The CDR3 sequence: CASSILAGRGSGELFF. The CDR3 region has the DNA TGTGCCAGTAGTATACTGGCCGGGAGGGGGTCCGGGGAGCTGTTTTTT.

This rearrangement joins TRBV19 to TRBJ2-1; maybe TRBD2 (6 bases). The CDR3 has 21 amino acids. V lost 5 bases and J lost 9, with 38 bases in between. Germline V lookup: CDR1 LNHDA, CDR2 SQIVND (reference sequence). CDR3: CASSRRLQEPLLLAPRGEQFF. In DNA, the CDR3 is TGTGCCAGTAGTCGTCGACTCCAGGAGCCCTTGCTTCTAGCGCCGAGAGGTGAGCAGTTCTTC.

The gene calls are TRBV29-1 and TRBJ1-1; weak D call: TRBD1 (5 bases). The CDR3 length is 11 residues. V lost 5 bases to trimming and J lost 7 bases, with 11 bases between them. Germline assignment: CDR1 SQVTM and CDR2 ANQGSEA. The CDR3 nucleotides read TGCAGCGTTCAAGTCGGGGGTGAAGCTTTCTTT. Its protein product is CSVQVGGEAFF.

The chain couples TRBV4-1 to TRBJ2-1; 7 nucleotides line up with TRBD2. The V and J ends lost 4 bases and 2 bases, in that order; junction bases with no gene match: 5. Germline CDR1 MGHRA, CDR2 YSYEKL. This CDR3 contains 15 residues. The CDR3 spells CASSPAGNTYNEQFF. CDR3 DNA sequence: TGCGCCAGCAGCCCAGCGGGAAACACCTACAATGAGCAGTTCTTC.

This sequence joins TRBV27 and TRBJ1-5; no clear D. Germline lookup yields CDR1 MNHEY and CDR2 SMNVEV (reference sequence). The V gene lost 6 bases and the J gene lost 1 base, with 13 bases spanning the gap. CDR3 length equals 15 residues. The chain's CDR3 is CASRSEAHSNQPQHF. CDR3 DNA sequence: TGTGCCAGCAGATCGGAGGCTCACAGCAATCAGCCCCAGCATTTT.

The rearrangement joins TRBV4-3 to TRBJ2-3; D is unresolved. The V gene lost 0 bases and the J gene lost 1 base, with 8 bases spanning the gap. Germline CDR1 reads LGHNA; CDR2 reads YSLEER. This CDR3 region has 15 residues. CDR3 bases: TGCGCCAGCAGCCAAGAGTGGAGTGGCACAGATACGCAGTATTTT. Amino acid sequence: CASSQEWSGTDTQYF.

The J gene is TRBJ1-6, the V gene TRBV28; D unclear. Germline CDR1 and CDR2: MDHEN and SYDVKM. The CDR3 length is 14 residues. The V end was cut by 2 bases, the J end by 7 bases, with 9 bases between. The chain's CDR3 is CASSLEQSNSPLHF. In nucleotides, the CDR3 is TGTGCCAGCAGTTTAGAACAGTCCAATTCACCCCTCCACTTT.

The rearrangement links TRBV7-9 to TRBJ1-5, with D tentatively TRBD1 (6 bases). From germline, CDR1 is SEHNR and CDR2 FQNEAQ (reference sequence). V lost 1 base and J 6 bases, leaving 13 bases between the germline ends. The CDR3 spans 15 residues. The CDR3 sequence: CASSLGPGGSQPQHF. CDR3 nucleotide sequence: TGTGCCAGCAGCTTAGGGCCGGGGGGCTCTCAGCCCCAGCATTTT.